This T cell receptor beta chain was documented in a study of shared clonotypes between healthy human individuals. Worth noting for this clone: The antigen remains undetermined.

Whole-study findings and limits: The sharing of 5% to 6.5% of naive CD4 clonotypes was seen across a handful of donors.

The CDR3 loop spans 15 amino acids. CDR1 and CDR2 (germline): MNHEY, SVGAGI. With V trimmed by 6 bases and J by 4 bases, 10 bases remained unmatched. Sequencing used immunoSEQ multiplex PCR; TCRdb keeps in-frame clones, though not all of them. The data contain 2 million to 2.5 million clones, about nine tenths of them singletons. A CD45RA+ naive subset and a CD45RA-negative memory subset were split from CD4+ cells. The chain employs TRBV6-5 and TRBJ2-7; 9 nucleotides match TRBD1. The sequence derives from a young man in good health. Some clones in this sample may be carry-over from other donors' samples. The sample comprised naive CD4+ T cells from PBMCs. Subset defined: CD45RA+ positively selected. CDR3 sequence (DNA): TGTGCCAGCAGCCAGGCTTGGACAGGGGCTTACGAGCAGTACTTC. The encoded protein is CASSQAWTGAYEQYF.